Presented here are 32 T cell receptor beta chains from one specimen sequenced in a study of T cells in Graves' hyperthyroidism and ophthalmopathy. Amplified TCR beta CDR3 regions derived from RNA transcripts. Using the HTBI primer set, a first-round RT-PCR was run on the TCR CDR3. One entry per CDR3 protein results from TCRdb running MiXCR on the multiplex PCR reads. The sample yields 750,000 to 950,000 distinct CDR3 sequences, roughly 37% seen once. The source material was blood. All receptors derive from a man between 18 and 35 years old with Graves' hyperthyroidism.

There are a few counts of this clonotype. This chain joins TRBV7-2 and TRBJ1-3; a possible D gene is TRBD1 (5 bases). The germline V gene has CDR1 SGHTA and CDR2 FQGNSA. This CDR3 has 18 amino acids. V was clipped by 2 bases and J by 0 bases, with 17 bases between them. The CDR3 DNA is TGTGCCAGCAGCTTATTGCGGGGACCGACCTTCTCTGGAAACACCATATATTTT. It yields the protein CASSLLRGPTFSGNTIYF.

CDR3 sequence: CASSIFPDRGNTEAFF. DNA of the CDR3: TGTGCCAGTAGTATATTTCCGGACAGGGGTAACACTGAAGCTTTCTTT. This chain connects TRBV19 to TRBJ1-1; TRBD1 matches at 9 bases. The J segment lost 2 bases and the V segment lost 2 bases, leaving 6 bases of the junction unmatched. The germline CDR1 and CDR2 sequences are LNHDA and SQIVND (reference sequence). CDR3 length: 16 amino acids.

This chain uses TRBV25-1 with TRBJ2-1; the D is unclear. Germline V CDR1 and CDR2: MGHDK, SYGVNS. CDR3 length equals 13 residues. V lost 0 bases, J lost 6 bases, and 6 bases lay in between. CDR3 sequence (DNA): TGTGCCAGCAGTGAATACGTGAGCAATGAGCAGTTCTTC. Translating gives CASSEYVSNEQFF.

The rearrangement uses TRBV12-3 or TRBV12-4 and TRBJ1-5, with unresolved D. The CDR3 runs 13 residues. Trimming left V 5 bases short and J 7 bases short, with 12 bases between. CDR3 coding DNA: TGTGCCAGCAGTACGGGCGAGTGGCAGCCCCAGCATTTT. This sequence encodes CASSTGEWQPQHF.

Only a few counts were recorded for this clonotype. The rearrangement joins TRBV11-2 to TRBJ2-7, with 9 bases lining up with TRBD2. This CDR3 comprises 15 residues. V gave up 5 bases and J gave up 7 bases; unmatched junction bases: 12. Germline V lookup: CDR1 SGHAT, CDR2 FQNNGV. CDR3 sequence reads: CASSGIAGDAGEQYF. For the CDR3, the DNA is TGTGCCAGCAGCGGGATAGCGGGGGACGCAGGGGAGCAGTACTTC.

As DNA, the CDR3 is TGCGCCAGCAGCAACTGGGACGAAACCTACGAGCAGTACTTC. Its translation is CASSNWDETYEQYF. This chain connects TRBV5-1 to TRBJ2-7, with D possibly being TRBD1 or TRBD2 (5 bases each). CDR3 length: 14 amino acids. V gave up 4 bases and J gave up 2 bases, with 13 bases separating them. Germline CDR1 SGHRS, CDR2 YFSETQ.

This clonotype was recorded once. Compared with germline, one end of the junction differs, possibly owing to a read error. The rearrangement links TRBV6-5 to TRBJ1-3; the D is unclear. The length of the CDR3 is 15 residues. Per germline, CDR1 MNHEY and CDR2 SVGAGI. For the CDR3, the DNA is TGTGCCATCAGTTACTCACCCAACTCAGGAAACACCATATATTTT. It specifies CAISYSPNSGNTIYF.

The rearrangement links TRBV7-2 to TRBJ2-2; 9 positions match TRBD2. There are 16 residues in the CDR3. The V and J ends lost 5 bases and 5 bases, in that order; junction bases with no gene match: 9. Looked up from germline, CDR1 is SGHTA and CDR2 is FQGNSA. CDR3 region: CASSPEGTSITGELFF. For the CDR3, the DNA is TGTGCCAGCAGCCCAGAAGGGACTAGCATTACCGGGGAGCTGTTTTTT.

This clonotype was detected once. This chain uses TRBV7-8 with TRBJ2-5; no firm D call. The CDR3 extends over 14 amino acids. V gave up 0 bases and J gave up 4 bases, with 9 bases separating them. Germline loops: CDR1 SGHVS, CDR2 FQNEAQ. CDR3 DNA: TGTGCCAGCAGCTTAGCATGGGCAACAGAGACCCAGTACTTC. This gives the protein CASSLAWATETQYF.

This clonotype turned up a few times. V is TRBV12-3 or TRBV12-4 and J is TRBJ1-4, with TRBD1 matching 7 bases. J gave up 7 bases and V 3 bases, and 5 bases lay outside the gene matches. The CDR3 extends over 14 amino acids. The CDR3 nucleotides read TGTGCCAGCAGTTTGTACAGGGGAGGTGAAAAACTGTTTTTT. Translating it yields CASSLYRGGEKLFF.

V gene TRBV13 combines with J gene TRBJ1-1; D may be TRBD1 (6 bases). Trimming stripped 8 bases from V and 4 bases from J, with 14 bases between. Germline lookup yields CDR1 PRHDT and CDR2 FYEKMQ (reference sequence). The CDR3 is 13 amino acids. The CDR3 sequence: CASGTGWVTEAFF. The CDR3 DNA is TGTGCCAGCGGTACAGGGTGGGTCACTGAAGCTTTCTTT. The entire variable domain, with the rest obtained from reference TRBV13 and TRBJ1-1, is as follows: AAGVIQSPRHLIKEKRETATLKCYPIPRHDTVYWYQQGPGQDPQFLISFYEKMQSDKGSIPDRFSAQQFSDYHSELNMSSLELGDSALYFCASGTGWVTEAFFGQGTRLTVV.

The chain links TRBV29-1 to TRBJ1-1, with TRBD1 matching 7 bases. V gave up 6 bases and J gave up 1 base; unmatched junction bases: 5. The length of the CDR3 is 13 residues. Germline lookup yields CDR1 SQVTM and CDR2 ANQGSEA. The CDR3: CSVKGQTNTEAFF. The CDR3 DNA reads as TGCAGCGTGAAGGGACAGACGAACACTGAAGCTTTCTTT.

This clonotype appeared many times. CDR3 bases: TGCAGCGTTGTTGCTGGACAGATGAACACTGAAGCTTTCTTT. This encodes CSVVAGQMNTEAFF. The J gene is TRBJ1-1, the V gene TRBV29-1; D is perhaps TRBD1 (6 bases). The CDR3 spans 14 residues. With 4 bases removed from V and 0 bases from J, the gap between germline ends came to 12 bases. The germline CDR1 and CDR2 sequences are SQVTM and ANQGSEA.

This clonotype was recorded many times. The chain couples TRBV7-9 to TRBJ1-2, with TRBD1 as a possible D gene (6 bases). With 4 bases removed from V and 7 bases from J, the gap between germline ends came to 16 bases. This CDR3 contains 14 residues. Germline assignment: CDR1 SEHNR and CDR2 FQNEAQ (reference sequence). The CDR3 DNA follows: TGTGCCAGCAGCTCGGAATACAGGGTCTCTGGCTACACCTTC. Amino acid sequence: CASSSEYRVSGYTF.

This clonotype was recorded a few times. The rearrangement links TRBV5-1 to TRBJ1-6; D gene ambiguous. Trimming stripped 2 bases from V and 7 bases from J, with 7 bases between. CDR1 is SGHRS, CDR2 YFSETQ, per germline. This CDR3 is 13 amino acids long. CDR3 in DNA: TGCGCCAGCAGCTTTGAGAAAAATTCACCCCTCCACTTT. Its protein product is CASSFEKNSPLHF.

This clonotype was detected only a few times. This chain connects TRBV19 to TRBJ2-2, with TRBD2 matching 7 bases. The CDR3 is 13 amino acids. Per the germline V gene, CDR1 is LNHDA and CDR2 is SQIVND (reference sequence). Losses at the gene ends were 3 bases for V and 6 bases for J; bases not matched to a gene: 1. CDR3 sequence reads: CASSIGGAGELFF. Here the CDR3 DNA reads TGTGCCAGTAGTATTGGGGGGGCCGGGGAGCTGTTTTTT.

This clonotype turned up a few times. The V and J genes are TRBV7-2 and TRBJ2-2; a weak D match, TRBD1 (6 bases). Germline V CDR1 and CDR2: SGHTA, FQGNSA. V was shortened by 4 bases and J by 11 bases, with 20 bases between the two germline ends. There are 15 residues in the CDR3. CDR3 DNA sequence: TGTGCCAGCAGCTCGACGAGAGGGGGAATAGGCGAGCTGTTTTTT. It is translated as CASSSTRGGIGELFF.

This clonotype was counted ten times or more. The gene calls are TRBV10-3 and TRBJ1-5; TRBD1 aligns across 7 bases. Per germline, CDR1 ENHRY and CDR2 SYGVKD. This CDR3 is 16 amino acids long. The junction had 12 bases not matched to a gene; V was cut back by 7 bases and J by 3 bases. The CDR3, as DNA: TGTGCCATCATCCCAAGGGGGCGCGGCTACAATCAGCCCCAGCATTTT. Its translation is CAIIPRGRGYNQPQHF.

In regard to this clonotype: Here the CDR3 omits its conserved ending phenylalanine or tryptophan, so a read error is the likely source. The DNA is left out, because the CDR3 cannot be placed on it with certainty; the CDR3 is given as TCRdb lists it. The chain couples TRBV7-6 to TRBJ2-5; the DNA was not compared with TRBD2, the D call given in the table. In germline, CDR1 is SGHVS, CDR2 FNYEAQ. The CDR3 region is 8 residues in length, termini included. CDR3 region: CASSSLGL.

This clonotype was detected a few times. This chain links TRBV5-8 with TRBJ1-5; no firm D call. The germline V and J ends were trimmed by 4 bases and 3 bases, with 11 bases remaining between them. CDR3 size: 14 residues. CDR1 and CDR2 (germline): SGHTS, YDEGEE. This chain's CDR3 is CASSLGPPNQPQHF. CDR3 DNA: TGTGCCAGCAGCCTAGGACCGCCCAATCAGCCCCAGCATTTT.

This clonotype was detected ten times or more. DNA of the CDR3: TGTGCCAGCAGCTTGAGGGGTTGGGAGACCCAGTACTTC. Its protein product is CASSLRGWETQYF. This chain uses TRBV5-6 with TRBJ2-5; possibly TRBD1 for D (5 bases). V lost 1 base and J lost 5, with 9 bases in between. The CDR3 sequence is 13 residues long. The germline V gene encodes CDR1 SGHDT and CDR2 YYEEEE. Supplemented by reference TRBV5-6 and TRBJ2-5, the full variable domain reads DAGVTQSPTHLIKTRGQQVTLRCSPKSGHDTVSWYQQALGQGPQFIFQYYEEEERQRGNFPDRFSGHQFPNYSSELNVNALLLGDSALYLCASSLRGWETQYFGPGTRLLVL.

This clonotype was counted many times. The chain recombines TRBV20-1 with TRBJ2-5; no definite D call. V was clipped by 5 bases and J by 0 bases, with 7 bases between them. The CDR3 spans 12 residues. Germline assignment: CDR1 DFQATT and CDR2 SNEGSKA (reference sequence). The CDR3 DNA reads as TGCAGTGCTGGGCCGTACCAAGAGACCCAGTACTTC. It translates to CSAGPYQETQYF.

Here the CDR3 reads CARVSDRGQGGELFF. The DNA for the CDR3 is TGTGCCAGAGTCTCGGACAGGGGGCAAGGCGGGGAGCTGTTTTTT. The chain carries TRBV2 and TRBJ2-2, with 11 bases matching TRBD1. The CDR3 runs to 15 residues. V dropped 9 bases and J dropped 7; count of bases not matched to a gene: 10. Germline V gene lookup returns CDR1 SNHLY and CDR2 FYNNEI. The entire variable domain, with the rest obtained from reference TRBV2 and TRBJ2-2, is as follows: EPEVTQTPSHQVTQMGQEVILRCVPISNHLYFYWYRQILGQKVEFLVSFYNNEISEKSEIFDDQFSVERPDGSNFTLKIRSTKLEDSAMYFCARVSDRGQGGELFFGEGSRLTVL.

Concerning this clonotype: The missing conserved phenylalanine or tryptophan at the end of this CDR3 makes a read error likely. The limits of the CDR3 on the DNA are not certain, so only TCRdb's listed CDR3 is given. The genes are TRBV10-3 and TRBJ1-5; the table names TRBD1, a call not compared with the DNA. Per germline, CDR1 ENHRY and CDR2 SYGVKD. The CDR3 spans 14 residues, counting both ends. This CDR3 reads CAAGTGDSNQPRPR.

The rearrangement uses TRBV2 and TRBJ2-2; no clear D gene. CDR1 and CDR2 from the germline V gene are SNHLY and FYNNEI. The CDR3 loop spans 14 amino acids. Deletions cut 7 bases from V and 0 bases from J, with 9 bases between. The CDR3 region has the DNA TGTGCCAGCAAAGTTAACGCGAACACCGGGGAGCTGTTTTTT. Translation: CASKVNANTGELFF. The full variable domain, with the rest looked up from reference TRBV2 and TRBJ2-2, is EPEVTQTPSHQVTQMGQEVILRCVPISNHLYFYWYRQILGQKVEFLVSFYNNEISEKSEIFDDQFSVERPDGSNFTLKIRSTKLEDSAMYFCASKVNANTGELFFGEGSRLTVL.

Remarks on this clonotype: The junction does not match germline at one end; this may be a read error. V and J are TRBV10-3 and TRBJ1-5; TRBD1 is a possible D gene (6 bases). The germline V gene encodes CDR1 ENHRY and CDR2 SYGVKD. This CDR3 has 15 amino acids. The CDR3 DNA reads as TGTGCCAGCAGTGAGGGGGTATATAGCAATCAGCCCCAGCATTTT. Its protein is CASSEGVYSNQPQHF.

CDR3 in DNA: TGTGCCAGCAGCCCTGACAGGGTCGATCAGCCCCAGTACTTC. This translates into CASSPDRVDQPQYF. The chain combines TRBV7-2 with TRBJ2-5; 7 nucleotides agree with TRBD1. After removal of 5 bases from V and 9 bases from J, the junction contained 12 bases not matched to a gene. This CDR3 comprises 14 residues. Germline values: CDR1 SGHTA, CDR2 FQGNSA.

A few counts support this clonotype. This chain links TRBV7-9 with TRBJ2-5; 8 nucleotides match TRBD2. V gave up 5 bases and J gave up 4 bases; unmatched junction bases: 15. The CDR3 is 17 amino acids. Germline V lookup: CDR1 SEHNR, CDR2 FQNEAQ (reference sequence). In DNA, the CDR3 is TGTGCCAGCAGCGGATGGTCCGGGACTAGAGTAAGAGAGACCCAGTACTTC. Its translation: CASSGWSGTRVRETQYF.

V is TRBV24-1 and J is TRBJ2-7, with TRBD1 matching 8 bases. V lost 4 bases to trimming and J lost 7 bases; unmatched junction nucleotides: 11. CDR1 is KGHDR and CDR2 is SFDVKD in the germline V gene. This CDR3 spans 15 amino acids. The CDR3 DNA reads TGTGCCACCAGTGACCCTGGACAGGGTTCATTTGAGCAGTACTTC. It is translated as CATSDPGQGSFEQYF.

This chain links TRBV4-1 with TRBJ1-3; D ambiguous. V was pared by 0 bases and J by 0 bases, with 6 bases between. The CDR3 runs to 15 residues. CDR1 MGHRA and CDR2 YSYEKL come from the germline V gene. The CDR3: CASSQDRSSGNTIYF. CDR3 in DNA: TGCGCCAGCAGCCAAGATAGGAGCTCTGGAAACACCATATATTTT.

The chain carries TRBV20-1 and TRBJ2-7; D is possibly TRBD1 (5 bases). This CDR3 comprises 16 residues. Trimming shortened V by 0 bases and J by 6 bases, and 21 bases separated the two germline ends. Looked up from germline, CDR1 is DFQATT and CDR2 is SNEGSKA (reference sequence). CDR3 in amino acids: CSARDLGIARVGEQYF. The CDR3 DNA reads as TGCAGTGCTAGAGATCTGGGTATCGCCAGGGTGGGCGAGCAGTACTTC.

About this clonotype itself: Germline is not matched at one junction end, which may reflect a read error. The CDR3 reads CASSQDGASGGETQYF. The CDR3 DNA reads as TGCGCCAGCAGCCAAGATGGGGCTAGCGGTGGAGAGACCCAGTACTTC. V is TRBV7-2 and J is TRBJ2-5; 7 bases match TRBD2. In germline, CDR1 is SGHTA, CDR2 FQGNSA. This CDR3 has 16 amino acids.